This record looks at one T cell receptor beta chain sequence and its context. Its target is unknown. The sample originates from a study of response to subunit inactivated influenza vaccine. The study's findings and limits: Only a handful of new T cells, the authors suggested, are recruited with each seasonal influenza vaccination.

TCRdb independently ran MiXCR on the RT-PCR reads; one entry per CDR3 protein. The sample contains 530,000 or so distinct CDR3 sequences, approximately 14% of which appear only once. The input for sequencing was PBMCs from blood, taken less than 13 days after vaccination. The sequence came from a man aged 50 to 60 who received an inactivated influenza vaccine.

The CDR3 DNA sequence: TGTGCCAGCAGTTTATCCCTGACAGATCTAGCCAAAAACATTCAGTACTTC. Protein: CASSLSLTDLAKNIQYF. This chain connects TRBV28 to TRBJ2-4; weak D call: TRBD1 (5 bases). V was trimmed by 1 base and J by 0 bases, leaving 13 bases between them. The CDR3 runs 17 residues. Germline-derived CDR1 and CDR2 are MDHEN and SYDVKM.